This entry describes one T cell receptor beta chain. Antigen: not known. Using 15 ng of total RNA, TCR libraries were made with the QIAseq Immune Repertoire TCR panel. A single record per CDR3 protein comes from TCRdb applying MiXCR to the reads. The data show roughly 650 distinct CDR3 sequences, roughly 9.1% seen once. Four subsets defined by PD-1 and/or TIGIT were sorted from live CD3+CD8+TCRalphabeta+ cells. The sample belongs to a study of circulating CD8 cells and anti-PD-1 response in melanoma. Study-wide findings and caveats: Previously treated and treatment-naive patients were pooled together.

The junction had 9 bases not matched to a gene; V was cut back by 6 bases and J by 7 bases. This CDR3 region has 14 residues. The V and J genes are TRBV12-3 or TRBV12-4 and TRBJ1-5; 7 positions match TRBD1. The sequence was collected from a human donor with melanoma. Sequenced here: CD8+ T cells from PBMCs, sampled at baseline or after one month of anti-PD-1 therapy (not recorded which). The CDR3 sequence: CASRRQGGTQPQHF. In DNA, the CDR3 is TGTGCCAGCAGAAGACAGGGCGGGACACAGCCCCAGCATTTT.